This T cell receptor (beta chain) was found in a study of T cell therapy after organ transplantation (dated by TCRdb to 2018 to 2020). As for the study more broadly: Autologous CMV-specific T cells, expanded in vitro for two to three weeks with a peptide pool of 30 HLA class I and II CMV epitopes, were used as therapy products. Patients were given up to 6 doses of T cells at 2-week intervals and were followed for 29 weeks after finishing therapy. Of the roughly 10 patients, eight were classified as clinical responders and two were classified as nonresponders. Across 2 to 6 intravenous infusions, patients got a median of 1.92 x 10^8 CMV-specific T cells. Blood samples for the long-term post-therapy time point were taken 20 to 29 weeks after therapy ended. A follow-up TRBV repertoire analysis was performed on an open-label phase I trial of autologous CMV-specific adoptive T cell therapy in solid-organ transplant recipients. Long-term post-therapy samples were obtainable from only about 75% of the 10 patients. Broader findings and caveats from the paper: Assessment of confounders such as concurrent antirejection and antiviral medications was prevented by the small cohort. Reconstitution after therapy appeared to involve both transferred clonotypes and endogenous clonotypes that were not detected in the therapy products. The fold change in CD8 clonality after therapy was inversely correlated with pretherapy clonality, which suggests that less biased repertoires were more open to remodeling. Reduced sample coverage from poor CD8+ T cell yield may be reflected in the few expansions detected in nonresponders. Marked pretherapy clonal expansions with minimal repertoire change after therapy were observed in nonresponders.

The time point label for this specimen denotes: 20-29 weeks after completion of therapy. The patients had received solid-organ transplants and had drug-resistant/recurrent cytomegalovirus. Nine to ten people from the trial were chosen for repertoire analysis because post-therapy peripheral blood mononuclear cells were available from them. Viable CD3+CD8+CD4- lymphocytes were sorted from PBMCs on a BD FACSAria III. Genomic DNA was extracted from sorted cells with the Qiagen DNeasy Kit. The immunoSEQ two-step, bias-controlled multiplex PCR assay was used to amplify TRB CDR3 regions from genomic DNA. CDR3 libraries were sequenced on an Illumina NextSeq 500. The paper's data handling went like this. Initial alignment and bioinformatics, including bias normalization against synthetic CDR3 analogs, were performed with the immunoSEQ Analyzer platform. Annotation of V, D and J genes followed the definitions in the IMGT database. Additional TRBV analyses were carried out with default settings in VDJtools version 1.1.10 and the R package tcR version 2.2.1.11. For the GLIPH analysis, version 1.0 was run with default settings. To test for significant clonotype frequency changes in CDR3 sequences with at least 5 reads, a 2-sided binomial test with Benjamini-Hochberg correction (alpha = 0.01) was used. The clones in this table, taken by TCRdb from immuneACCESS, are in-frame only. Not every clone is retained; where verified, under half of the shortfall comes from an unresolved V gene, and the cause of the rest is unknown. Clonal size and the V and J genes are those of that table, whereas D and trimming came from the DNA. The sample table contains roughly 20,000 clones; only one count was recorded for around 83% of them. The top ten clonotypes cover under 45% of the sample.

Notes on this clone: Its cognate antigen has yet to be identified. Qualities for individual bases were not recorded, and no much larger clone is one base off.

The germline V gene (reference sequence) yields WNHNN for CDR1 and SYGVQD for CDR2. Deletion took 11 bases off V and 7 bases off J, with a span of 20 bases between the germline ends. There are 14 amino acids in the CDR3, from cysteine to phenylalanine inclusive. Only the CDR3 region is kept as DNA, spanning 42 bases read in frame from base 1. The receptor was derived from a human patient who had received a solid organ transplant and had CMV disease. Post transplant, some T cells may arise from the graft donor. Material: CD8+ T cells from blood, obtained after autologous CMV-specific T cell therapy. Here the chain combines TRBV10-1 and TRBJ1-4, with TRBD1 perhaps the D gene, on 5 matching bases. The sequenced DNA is TGCGCCTGCTCGGTGAAGGGGAATGCTGAAAAACTGTTTTTT. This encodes CACSVKGNAEKLFF.